This T cell receptor (beta chain) was sequenced during a study of blood T cell repertoires in COVID-19. Overall study: The samples span acute and convalescent COVID-19 from the United States, Italy and Spain. In each case, the material was cDNA or gDNA derived from T cells, B-cell-depleted T cells, or PBMCs.

In the source study's methods: Using reference gene primer amplification, nucleated cell counts were estimated. Libraries were prepared by immunoSEQ multiplex PCR; TCRdb keeps only in-frame clonotypes and omits some of them. Clonal size and the V and J genes are those of that table, whereas D and trimming came from the DNA. The profile shows 40,000 to 50,000 clones, 90% of them singletons. Germline values: CDR1 SGDLS, CDR2 YYNGEE. The CDR3 runs to 13 residues. V was cut by 3 bases and J by 2 bases, with 8 bases left in between. This clone was detected once. Sequencing was done on a sample of peripheral blood. The receptor was derived from a man in his 70s with acute or convalescent COVID-19. This chain links TRBV9 with TRBJ1-2; a possible D gene is TRBD1 (6 bases). CDR3 sequence: CASSDGQNYGYTF. CDR3 DNA sequence: TGTGCCAGCAGCGATGGACAGAACTATGGCTACACCTTC.